This T cell receptor (beta chain) was profiled in a study of OX40 agonist ivuxolimab in advanced cancers. Whole-study context: Hepatocellular carcinoma, melanoma, renal cell or head and neck cancer affected the dose-escalation patients. Averaging roughly 60 years in age, with a range of roughly 20 to 80, the cohort was 65% to 90% male.

As regards this clone: The antigen is unknown.

Study-level points and caveats: Clonal expansion was among the lowest in partial responders at 0.1-3.0 mg/kg, especially CD8+. On average, a greater number of expanded clones characterised CD8+ T cells relative to CD4+.

CDR1 and CDR2 (germline): MNHEY, SVGAGI. V was shortened by 2 bases and J by 8 bases, with 18 bases between the two germline ends. CDR3 size: 15 residues. The protocol was immunoSEQ multiplex PCR, while the TCRdb copy is restricted to in-frame clones and leaves out a portion. The table shows around 93,000 clones, with roughly 89% occurring only once. This specimen was CD4+ or CD8+ T cells sorted from blood, taken in a trial of the OX40 agonist ivuxolimab. This clonotype was sampled from an adult with an advanced solid tumor such as melanoma, head and neck, liver or kidney cancer. J is TRBJ1-2 and V is TRBV6-5; D possibly corresponds to TRBD1 (5 bases). The chain's CDR3 is CASSYQGPSLGGYTF. The CDR3 bases are TGTGCCAGCAGTTACCAGGGCCCCTCCCTCGGGGGCTACACCTTC.